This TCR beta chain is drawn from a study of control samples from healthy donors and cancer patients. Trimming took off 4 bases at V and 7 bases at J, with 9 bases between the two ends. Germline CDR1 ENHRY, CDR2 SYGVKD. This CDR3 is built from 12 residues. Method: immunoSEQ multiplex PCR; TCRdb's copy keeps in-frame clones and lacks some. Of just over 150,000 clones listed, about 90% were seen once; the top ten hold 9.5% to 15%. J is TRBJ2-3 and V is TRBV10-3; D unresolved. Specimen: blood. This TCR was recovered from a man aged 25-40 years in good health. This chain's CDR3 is CAISGVENTQYF. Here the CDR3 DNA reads TGTGCCATCAGTGGGGTCGAGAATACGCAGTATTTT.